The following is a T cell receptor beta chain sequence with its context. The antigen is undetermined. Sequencing used immunoSEQ multiplex PCR; TCRdb keeps in-frame clones, though not all of them. The sample contains roughly 230,000 clones, about 90% of which appear only once. This sample stems from a study of cytomegalovirus exposure and HLA in healthy donors. This CDR3 region has 15 residues. V was clipped by 2 bases and J by 9 bases; unmatched bases: 6. CDR1 and CDR2 (germline): SEHNR, FQNEAQ (reference sequence). Study observations and caveats: In vitro work confirmed that a few CMV-associated chains recognize CMV antigens. Both high specificity and high sensitivity reportedly marked the classifier's diagnosis of cytomegalovirus status. That first-cohort TCR clusters tended to co-occur in the 120 or so validation repertoires was found in a later analysis. Most sequenced TCRs were rare (though some public TCRs occurred in many donors).

This clonotype was obtained from a woman aged 25 to 45 in good health and CMV-seronegative. Material for sequencing was PBMCs. V and J are TRBV7-9 and TRBJ2-1; TRBD2 aligns across 11 bases. CDR3 sequence reads: CASSLLQGLAGEQFF. Here the CDR3 DNA reads TGTGCCAGCAGCTTACTCCAAGGACTAGCGGGTGAGCAGTTCTTC.